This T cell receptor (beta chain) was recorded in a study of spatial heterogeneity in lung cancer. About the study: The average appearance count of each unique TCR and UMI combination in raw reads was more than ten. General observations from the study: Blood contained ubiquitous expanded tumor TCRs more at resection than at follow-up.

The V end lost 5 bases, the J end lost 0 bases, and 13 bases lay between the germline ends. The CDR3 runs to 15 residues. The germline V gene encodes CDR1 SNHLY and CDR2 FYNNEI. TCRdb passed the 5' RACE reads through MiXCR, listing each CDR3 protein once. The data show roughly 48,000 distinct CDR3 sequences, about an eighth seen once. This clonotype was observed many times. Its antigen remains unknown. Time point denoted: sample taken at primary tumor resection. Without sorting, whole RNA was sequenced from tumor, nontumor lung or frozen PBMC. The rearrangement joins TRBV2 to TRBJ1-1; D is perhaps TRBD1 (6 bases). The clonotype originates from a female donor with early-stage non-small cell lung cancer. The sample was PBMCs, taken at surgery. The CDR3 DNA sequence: TGTGCCAGCAGTCGAAACGGGGGCATGAACACTGAAGCTTTCTTT. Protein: CASSRNGGMNTEAFF.